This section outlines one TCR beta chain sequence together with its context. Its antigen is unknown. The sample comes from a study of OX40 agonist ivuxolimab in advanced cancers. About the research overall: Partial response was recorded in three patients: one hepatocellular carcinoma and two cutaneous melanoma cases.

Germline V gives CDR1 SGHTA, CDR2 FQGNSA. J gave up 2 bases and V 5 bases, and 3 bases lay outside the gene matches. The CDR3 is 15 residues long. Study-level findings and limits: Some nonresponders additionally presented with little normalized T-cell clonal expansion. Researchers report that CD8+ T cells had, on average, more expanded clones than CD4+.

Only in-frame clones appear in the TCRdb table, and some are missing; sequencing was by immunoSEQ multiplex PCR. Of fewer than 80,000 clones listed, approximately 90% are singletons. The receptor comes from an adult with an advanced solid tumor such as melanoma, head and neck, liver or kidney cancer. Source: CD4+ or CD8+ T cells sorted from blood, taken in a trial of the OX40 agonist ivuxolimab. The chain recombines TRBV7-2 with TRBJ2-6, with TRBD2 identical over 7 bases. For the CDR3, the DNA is TGTGCCAGCAGCCTTGGACTAGCTGGGGCCAACGTCCTGACTTTC. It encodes CASSLGLAGANVLTF.